These 32 T cell receptor beta chains were all obtained from the same sample, sequenced in a study of radiation and T cells in renal cell carcinoma. The time point here: baseline pretreatment blood. Treatment given: 15 Gy SBRT to primary tumor, nephrectomy 4 weeks later. Only in-frame clones appear in the TCRdb table, and some are missing; sequencing was by immunoSEQ multiplex PCR. The sample lists about 59,000 clones, around 78% occurring once. Source: blood, taken from a patient whose treatment included radiotherapy and nephrectomy. Receptors originate from a man aged 55 to 70 with renal cell carcinoma.

This clone was detected only once. The rearrangement joins TRBV29-1 to TRBJ2-6; unclear D gene. This CDR3 is 13 amino acids long. Germline values: CDR1 SQVTM, CDR2 ANQGSEA. V dropped 7 bases and J dropped 1 base, with 8 bases sitting between them. The CDR3: CSAHESGANVLTF. DNA of the CDR3: TGCAGCGCCCACGAGTCTGGGGCCAACGTCCTGACTTTC.

The chain joins TRBV6-1 to TRBJ2-5, with unresolved D. Trimming cost V 10 bases and J 4 bases, with 16 bases left between them. CDR1 MNHNS and CDR2 SASEGT come from the germline V gene. The length of the CDR3 is 13 residues. CDR3 nucleotide sequence: TGTGCCACCATCCCTGGGTCGGGAGAGACCCAGTACTTC. This translates into CATIPGSGETQYF.

The chain recombines TRBV13 with TRBJ2-3; TRBD2 is a possible D gene (5 bases). The CDR3 contains 13 residues. The V gene's germline CDR1 is PRHDT and CDR2 FYEKMQ (reference sequence). V was trimmed by 3 bases and J by 5 bases, leaving 9 bases between them. CDR3 sequence (DNA): TGTGCCAGCAGCTTTCGGGGTGAAGATACGCAGTATTTT. It specifies CASSFRGEDTQYF.

The rearrangement links TRBV7-2 to TRBJ1-2; TRBD1 matches at 7 bases. This CDR3 comprises 13 residues. Germline-derived CDR1 and CDR2 are SGHTA and FQGNSA. With 5 bases clipped from V and 5 bases from J, the junction kept 5 bases outside the gene matches. In DNA, the CDR3 is TGTGCCAGCAGCCCGACAGGGCCTTATGGCTACACCTTC. Protein product: CASSPTGPYGYTF.

The V and J genes are TRBV5-6 and TRBJ1-1; D ambiguous. This CDR3 is built from 15 residues. Germline V CDR1 and CDR2: SGHDT, YYEEEE. V dropped 0 bases and J dropped 0 bases, with 9 bases sitting between them. The CDR3 is CASSLVGQLNTEAFF. The CDR3 DNA reads as TGTGCCAGCAGCTTGGTAGGTCAATTGAACACTGAAGCTTTCTTT.

This clone was seen only once. The chain combines TRBV19 with TRBJ2-2, with D possibly matching TRBD1 (6 bases). V was cut by 6 bases and J by 4 bases, with 21 bases left in between. The CDR3 length is 17 residues. Germline V gene lookup returns CDR1 LNHDA and CDR2 SQIVND (reference sequence). In nucleotides, the CDR3 is TGTGCCAGTAGGTCAGTTCGGGCAGGGGAAGTCACCGGGGAGCTGTTTTTT. This gives the protein CASRSVRAGEVTGELFF. Filled out from reference TRBV19 and TRBJ2-2, the complete variable domain reads DGGITQSPKYLFRKEGQNVTLSCEQNLNHDAMYWYRQDPGQGLRLIYYSQIVNDFQKGDIAEGYSVSREKKESFPLTVTSAQKNPTAFYLCASRSVRAGEVTGELFFGEGSRLTVL.

The V gene is TRBV19, the J gene TRBJ2-7; TRBD1 matches at 8 bases. CDR1 LNHDA and CDR2 SQIVND come from the germline V gene (reference sequence). V lost 7 bases, J lost 7 bases, and 18 bases stayed unmatched. The CDR3 has 16 residues. The CDR3 region has the DNA TGTGCCAGTATGTCTCAGGCAGGGCAGGGGGCACGGGAGCAGTACTTC. Amino acid sequence: CASMSQAGQGAREQYF.

V and J are TRBV6-5 and TRBJ1-6; D is undetermined. Germline CDR1 and CDR2: MNHEY and SVGAGI. Between the trimmed V and J ends, which lost 6 bases and 9 bases, there was a span of 12 bases. CDR3 length: 13 residues. CDR3 in DNA: TGTGCCAGCAGCCCCGCGGAGAGTTCACCCCTCCACTTT. It yields the protein CASSPAESSPLHF.

The CDR3 reads CASSSTGRPSYNEQFF. The CDR3 DNA reads TGTGCCAGCAGCTCGACAGGGCGGCCATCCTACAATGAGCAGTTCTTC. The chain has TRBV7-2 and TRBJ2-1; 7 nucleotides align to TRBD1. Losses at the gene ends were 4 bases for V and 1 base for J; bases not matched to a gene: 7. Germline CDR1 reads SGHTA; CDR2 reads FQGNSA. The CDR3 consists of 16 residues.

The V call is TRBV10-1, the J call TRBJ2-2; D perhaps matches TRBD1 (5 bases). Looked up from germline, CDR1 is WNHNN and CDR2 is SYGVQD (reference sequence). This CDR3 spans 13 amino acids. Trimming cost V 6 bases and J 6 bases, with 11 bases left between them. The CDR3 coding sequence is TGCGCCAGCAGCAGGGCAGGCCCCGGGGAGCTGTTTTTT. This translates into CASSRAGPGELFF.

The rearrangement uses TRBV27 and TRBJ1-5; tentatively, D is TRBD1 (5 bases). The V gene lost 5 bases and the J gene lost 1 base, with 9 bases spanning the gap. The CDR3 sequence is 14 residues long. Per germline, CDR1 MNHEY and CDR2 SMNVEV (reference sequence). The CDR3 spells CASSPQVSNQPQHF. CDR3 sequence (DNA): TGTGCCAGCAGTCCACAGGTGAGCAATCAGCCCCAGCATTTT.

This clone appeared once. V and J are TRBV15 and TRBJ1-1; D is undetermined. The V end was cut by 5 bases, the J end by 5 bases, with 6 bases between. Per the germline V gene, CDR1 is LNHNV and CDR2 is YYDKDF (reference sequence). The CDR3 loop spans 11 amino acids. CDR3 DNA sequence: TGTGCCACCAGCCCGGGGACTGAAGCTTTCTTT. Residues: CATSPGTEAFF.

The rearrangement joins TRBV7-2 to TRBJ2-7; 8 positions agree with TRBD2. The germline V gene encodes CDR1 SGHTA and CDR2 FQGNSA. The CDR3 is 15 residues long. The V gene end was trimmed by 1 base and the J gene end by 7 bases; junction bases not matched to a gene: 9. CDR3 in DNA: TGTGCCAGCAGCTTAGATATCAGCGGGAGCTTTGAGCAGTACGTC. Translation gives CASSLDISGSFEQYV.

The chain combines TRBV2 with TRBJ1-2, with D unclear. The V end was cut by 6 bases, the J end by 7 bases, with 9 bases between. The CDR3 covers 11 residues. Germline V gene sequence: CDR1 SNHLY, CDR2 FYNNEI. In DNA, the CDR3 is TGTGCCAGCAGCAAAGCGGCTGGCTACACCTTC. As protein: CASSKAAGYTF.

The gene calls are TRBV19 and TRBJ2-1, with 9 bases that match TRBD2. V shed 5 bases and J 7 bases; nucleotides not matched to a gene: 12. This CDR3 has 16 residues. Germline values: CDR1 LNHDA, CDR2 SQIVND (reference sequence). CDR3 loop: CASSVLSGGRGNEQFF. Written as DNA, the CDR3 is TGTGCCAGTAGTGTCCTAAGCGGGGGGCGAGGGAATGAGCAGTTCTTC.

This clone was found a few times. This rearrangement joins TRBV7-2 to TRBJ2-3; D perhaps matches TRBD2 (6 bases). V was shortened by 0 bases and J by 8 bases, with 6 bases between the two germline ends. Germline V gives CDR1 SGHTA, CDR2 FQGNSA. The CDR3 is 12 residues long. The CDR3: CASSLASGTQYF. CDR3 DNA sequence: TGTGCCAGCAGCTTAGCTAGCGGTACGCAGTATTTT. Variable domain in full (rest from reference TRBV7-2 and TRBJ2-3): GAGVSQSPSNKVTEKGKDVELRCDPISGHTALYWYRQSLGQGLEFLIYFQGNSAPDKSGLPSDRFSAERTGGSVSTLTIQRTQQEDSAVYLCASSLASGTQYFGPGTRLTVL.

V gene TRBV7-9 combines with J gene TRBJ2-3, with 12 nucleotides matching TRBD2. Germline V gene lookup returns CDR1 SEHNR and CDR2 FQNEAQ (reference sequence). This CDR3 is built from 15 residues. The ends lost 5 bases at V and 5 bases at J; junction bases unmatched: 5. The CDR3 spells CASSLLTSGGDTQYF. The CDR3 DNA reads TGTGCCAGCAGCCTCTTGACTAGCGGGGGAGATACGCAGTATTTT.

J is TRBJ2-5 and V is TRBV28; D is uncertain. Trimming removed 1 base from V and 2 bases from J, with 11 bases in between. Germline V gene lookup returns CDR1 MDHEN and CDR2 SYDVKM. The CDR3 extends over 15 amino acids. The CDR3 bases are TGTGCCAGCAGTTTATATGGGAACAGACAAGAGACCCAGTACTTC. Translated: CASSLYGNRQETQYF.

The chain carries TRBV27 and TRBJ1-1; D possibly corresponds to TRBD1 (5 bases). V shed 10 bases and J shed 5 bases, with 20 bases lying between them. This CDR3 has 14 amino acids. CDR1 is MNHEY, CDR2 SMNVEV, per germline (reference sequence). CDR3 sequence: CATIPWQGGTEAFF. CDR3 in DNA: TGTGCCACCATCCCTTGGCAGGGAGGGACTGAAGCTTTCTTT.

V is TRBV19 and J is TRBJ1-3; a possible D gene is TRBD1 (5 bases). Germline V gene lookup returns CDR1 LNHDA and CDR2 SQIVND (reference sequence). The CDR3 has 16 residues. Trimming pared 2 bases from V and 0 bases from J, leaving 11 bases between. The CDR3 spells CASSIIGENSGNTIYF. The DNA for the CDR3 is TGTGCCAGTAGTATAATAGGGGAAAACTCTGGAAACACCATATATTTT. The whole variable domain, remainder taken from reference TRBV19 and TRBJ1-3, is DGGITQSPKYLFRKEGQNVTLSCEQNLNHDAMYWYRQDPGQGLRLIYYSQIVNDFQKGDIAEGYSVSREKKESFPLTVTSAQKNPTAFYLCASSIIGENSGNTIYFGEGSWLTVV.

The V and J genes are TRBV4-3 and TRBJ2-7; a possible D gene is TRBD1 (6 bases). Germline V gives CDR1 LGHNA, CDR2 YSLEER. This CDR3 spans 16 amino acids. Trimming removed 0 bases from V and 3 bases from J, with 15 bases in between. In DNA form, the CDR3 reads TGCGCCAGCAGCCAAGAGATAGGAGGACAGTTCTACGAGCAGTACTTC. It translates to CASSQEIGGQFYEQYF.

The chain links TRBV5-1 to TRBJ2-1; D possibly corresponds to TRBD1 (6 bases). Germline V gene sequence: CDR1 SGHRS, CDR2 YFSETQ. The V gene lost 0 bases and the J gene lost 3 bases, with 13 bases spanning the gap. There are 16 residues in the CDR3. CDR3 sequence: CASSLDGQYNYNEQFF. CDR3 in DNA: TGCGCCAGCAGCTTGGACGGACAGTATAACTACAATGAGCAGTTCTTC.

This chain uses TRBV7-2 with TRBJ2-5; 9 nucleotides match TRBD2. Germline lookup yields CDR1 SGHTA and CDR2 FQGNSA. Trimming took 5 bases from V and 5 from J; bases not matched to a gene: 15. The CDR3 totals 17 residues. CDR3 in DNA: TGTGCCAGCAGCACCCGACTAGCGGCGCCTCTAGGGGAGACCCAGTACTTC. Protein: CASSTRLAAPLGETQYF.

This chain links TRBV19 with TRBJ2-7; unclear D gene. Germline CDR1 reads LNHDA; CDR2 reads SQIVND (reference sequence). With 2 bases removed from V and 0 bases from J, the gap between germline ends came to 17 bases. The CDR3 spans 17 residues. CDR3: CASSISHSAASSYEQYF. The CDR3 DNA sequence: TGTGCCAGTAGTATATCCCACTCTGCTGCATCCTCCTACGAGCAGTACTTC.

As concerns this clone: The same CDR3 can be traced to other DNA sequences in this sample. V gene TRBV7-9 combines with J gene TRBJ1-6, with 10 bases aligning to TRBD1. The CDR3 totals 15 residues. Germline V gene sequence: CDR1 SEHNR, CDR2 FQNEAQ (reference sequence). V was pared by 5 bases and J by 7 bases, with 5 bases of the junction left unmatched. The CDR3 bases are TGTGCCAGCAGCGACACGGGACAGGGGAATTCACCCCTCCACTTT. Residues: CASSDTGQGNSPLHF.

This clone was counted between two and nine times. The chain employs TRBV14 and TRBJ2-3, with D perhaps TRBD1 (5 bases). The germline V gene has CDR1 SGHDN and CDR2 FVKESK. The CDR3 extends over 15 amino acids. V gave up 4 bases and J gave up 3 bases, with 14 bases separating them. The CDR3 spells CASSPRAGKTDTQYF. The CDR3 DNA sequence: TGTGCCAGCAGCCCCCGGGCAGGGAAGACAGATACGCAGTATTTT.

The chain combines TRBV10-2 with TRBJ1-5; D may be TRBD1 (6 bases). Trimming stripped 6 bases from V and 11 bases from J, with 17 bases between. Germline loops: CDR1 WSHSY, CDR2 SAAADI. This CDR3 has 13 residues. The CDR3 DNA follows: TGCGCCAGCAGGGATAAACAGGGTTCGTCCCAGCATTTT. Translation gives CASRDKQGSSQHF.

CDR3 coding DNA: TGCAGCGTGGCCGGGCTAGCGGGATGGACAGATACGCAGTATTTT. Translation: CSVAGLAGWTDTQYF. V is TRBV29-1 and J is TRBJ2-3, with 9 bases aligning to TRBD2. Germline trimming cut 6 bases from V and 3 bases from J; bases unmatched to any gene: 10. The CDR3 length is 15 residues. Per germline, CDR1 SQVTM and CDR2 ANQGSEA.

V usage is TRBV6-5 and J usage is TRBJ2-7; 7 bases are a match to TRBD1. After removal of 6 bases from V and 5 bases from J, the junction contained 10 bases not matched to a gene. The germline CDR1 and CDR2 sequences are MNHEY and SVGAGI. The length of the CDR3 is 14 residues. The CDR3 loop is CASRRADRANEQYV. DNA of the CDR3: TGTGCCAGCAGGCGTGCCGACAGGGCGAACGAGCAGTACGTC.

This clone was counted once. This chain joins TRBV10-3 and TRBJ1-3; TRBD1 might be the D (6 bases). The length of the CDR3 is 13 residues. Trimming shortened V by 10 bases and J by 4 bases, and 14 bases separated the two germline ends. CDR1 and CDR2 (germline): ENHRY, SYGVKD. As DNA, the CDR3 is TGTGCCAGCGGCGGGACAACCGGAAACACCATATATTTT. Translated: CASGGTTGNTIYF.

J is TRBJ2-2 and V is TRBV13; tentatively, D is TRBD2 (7 bases). The CDR3 has 15 residues. CDR1 PRHDT and CDR2 FYEKMQ come from the germline V gene (reference sequence). With 4 bases removed from V and 4 bases from J, the gap between germline ends came to 13 bases. The CDR3 sequence: CASSWGGRGTGELFF. In DNA, the CDR3 is TGTGCCAGCAGCTGGGGGGGCAGGGGCACCGGGGAGCTGTTTTTT.

This clone was seen more than once but under ten times. The genes are TRBV12-5 and TRBJ1-2, with a tentative D call TRBD1 (6 bases). CDR1 is LGHNT, CDR2 FRNRAP, per germline. The V end was cut by 7 bases, the J end by 4 bases, with 16 bases between. This CDR3 contains 14 residues. The CDR3 region is CASASRQELYGYTF. Written as DNA, the CDR3 is TGTGCTAGTGCCTCGAGACAGGAGCTCTATGGCTACACCTTC. Full variable domain (missing parts from reference TRBV12-5 and TRBJ1-2): DARVTQTPRHKVTEMGQEVTMRCQPILGHNTVFWYRQTMMQGLELLAYFRNRAPLDDSGMPKDRFSAEMPDATLATLKIQPSEPRDSAVYFCASASRQELYGYTFGSGTRLTVV.